These T cell receptor beta chains were read from a single sample in a study of blood T cell repertoires in COVID-19. Repertoires were generated with immunoSEQ multiplex PCR, while TCRdb's copy carries only in-frame clones and drops some. The table shows fewer than 200,000 clones, with about 80% occurring only once. The sequenced material came from peripheral blood. These receptors all come from a woman aged 60-75 years with COVID-19, enrolled during active disease. Both conserved end residues are part of each CDR3. Each record gives: V gene, clone size, J gene, D gene, CDR3 DNA, CDR3 protein. A D gene is named only where the DNA matches it firmly. Size is omitted from some rows. Given values are once, few, many or a class for expanded clones.

V: TRBV3-1/TRBV3-2
size: NA
J: TRBJ2-3
D: TRBD2
DNA: TGTGCCAGCAGCCTGCTAGCGGGGGGGCTCTCAGATACGCAGTATTTT
CDR3: CASSLLAGGLSDTQYF

V: TRBV7-8
size: NA
J: TRBJ1-2
D: NA
DNA: TGTGCCAGCAGCTTAGATCTTTCGGGGATAGTTAACTATGGCTACACCTTC
CDR3: CASSLDLSGIVNYGYTF

V: TRBV7-9
size: NA
J: TRBJ1-4
D: NA
DNA: TGTGCCAGCAGCTCAAACGCCAGGGTGGGTGAAAAACTGTTTTTT
CDR3: CASSSNARVGEKLFF

V: TRBV29-1
size: once
J: TRBJ1-1
D: TRBD1
DNA: TGCAGCGTTGGGGGACAGGGGACCTCGATCACTGAAGCTTTCTTT
CDR3: CSVGGQGTSITEAFF

V: TRBV29-1
size: once
J: TRBJ1-2
D: TRBD1
DNA: TGCAGCGTTGGGGGGACAGGGGGCGCGAACTATGGCTACACCTTC
CDR3: CSVGGTGGANYGYTF

V: TRBV6-2/TRBV6-3
size: NA
J: TRBJ2-5
D: TRBD1
DNA: TGTGCCAGCAGTCCGGACAGGGTTCGAGAGACCCAGTACTTC
CDR3: CASSPDRVRETQYF

V: TRBV28
size: once
J: TRBJ1-2
D: TRBD1
DNA: TGTGCCAGCAGCACCCGGACAGGGAGGGCTGGCTACACCTTC
CDR3: CASSTRTGRAGYTF

V: TRBV2
size: NA
J: TRBJ2-7
D: NA
DNA: TGTGCCAGCAGTGAAGCGCTGAGCGCCGTCTACGAGCAGTACTTC
CDR3: CASSEALSAVYEQYF

V: TRBV7-2
size: NA
J: TRBJ1-5
D: TRBD1
DNA: TGTGCCAGCAGCTTAGTGGGGACAGGGAATCAGCCCCAGCATTTT
CDR3: CASSLVGTGNQPQHF

V: TRBV9
size: NA
J: TRBJ2-2
D: NA
DNA: TGTGCCAGCAGCGTAGCTGTCAGTAACACCGGGGAGCTGTTTTTT
CDR3: CASSVAVSNTGELFF

V: TRBV19
size: few
J: TRBJ1-5
D: TRBD1
DNA: TGTGCCAGTAGGGACCCGGGACAGGCCAATCAGCCCCAGCATTTT
CDR3: CASRDPGQANQPQHF

V: TRBV15
size: NA
J: TRBJ2-2
D: NA
DNA: TGTGCCACCAGCAGAGATACGGCCGGGGAGCTGTTTTTT
CDR3: CATSRDTAGELFF

V: TRBV5-8
size: NA
J: TRBJ2-3
D: NA
DNA: TGTGCCAGCAGCTTGCCCCGCGGGGGCACAGATACGCAGTATTTT
CDR3: CASSLPRGGTDTQYF

V: TRBV10-3
size: NA
J: TRBJ1-6
D: NA
DNA: TGTGCCACCGCGCCCTCCGAGACAGTCGACCTTGGGGCCCTCCACTTT
CDR3: CATAPSETVDLGALHF

V: TRBV5-5
size: once
J: TRBJ1-4
D: NA
DNA: TGTGCCAGCAGCCAAACAGGGTATAATGAAAAACTGTTTTTT
CDR3: CASSQTGYNEKLFF

V: TRBV5-4
size: NA
J: TRBJ2-2
D: TRBD2
DNA: TGTGCCAGCAGCTTGGTTTTTGCGGGAGTTCGCACCGGGGAGCTGTTTTTT
CDR3: CASSLVFAGVRTGELFF

V: TRBV2
size: NA
J: TRBJ2-5
D: TRBD2
DNA: TGTGCCAGCAGTGATTATAGACTAGCGAGCGTAGGAGAGACCCAGTACTTC
CDR3: CASSDYRLASVGETQYF

V: TRBV4-3
size: NA
J: TRBJ1-5
D: NA
DNA: TGCGCCAGCAGCCAAGACGGTTTAACTAGTCAGCCCCAGCATTTT
CDR3: CASSQDGLTSQPQHF

V: TRBV5-1
size: NA
J: TRBJ2-7
D: NA
DNA: TGCGCCAGCAGCTTGCCTAGCGTGGACGAGCAGTACTTC
CDR3: CASSLPSVDEQYF

V: TRBV19
size: NA
J: TRBJ1-5
D: NA
DNA: TGTGCCAGTAGTACCAAACCCAGGGGAAACAATCAGCCCCAGCATTTT
CDR3: CASSTKPRGNNQPQHF

V: TRBV27
size: NA
J: TRBJ2-2
D: NA
DNA: TGTGCCAGCCGGTACTTAACTGGACAGTACACCGGGGAGCTGTTTTTT
CDR3: CASRYLTGQYTGELFF

V: TRBV18
size: NA
J: TRBJ2-1
D: TRBD2
DNA: TGTGCCAGCTCACCAGTGGGACTAGCGGGGGGCTATGAGCAGTTCTTC
CDR3: CASSPVGLAGGYEQFF

V: TRBV4-2
size: NA
J: TRBJ2-7
D: TRBD2
DNA: TGTGCCAGCAGCCAGGGACTAGCGGGACAAGGAGAGCAGTACTTC
CDR3: CASSQGLAGQGEQYF

V: TRBV9
size: NA
J: TRBJ2-5
D: TRBD2
DNA: TGTGCCAGCAGCGCGGGACTAGCGGAGACCCAGTACTTC
CDR3: CASSAGLAETQYF

V: TRBV6-5
size: once
J: TRBJ2-3
D: TRBD2
DNA: TGTGCCAGCAGTCGGGGGGGTATAAAGACAGATACGCAGTATTTT
CDR3: CASSRGGIKTDTQYF

V: TRBV29-1
size: NA
J: TRBJ2-3
D: TRBD2
DNA: TGCAGCGTCGGGAGGCAAGATACGCAGTATTTT
CDR3: CSVGRQDTQYF

V: TRBV9
size: NA
J: TRBJ2-2
D: TRBD2
DNA: TGTGCCAGCAGCCGAGCAGGCGGGGGAAACACCGGGGAGCTGTTTTTT
CDR3: CASSRAGGGNTGELFF

V: TRBV9
size: many
J: TRBJ2-1
D: TRBD1
DNA: TGTGCCAGCAGCGCAAACCGGGACAGGGCGACTGAGCAGTTCTTC
CDR3: CASSANRDRATEQFF

V: TRBV27
size: NA
J: TRBJ2-1
D: NA
DNA: TGTGCCAGCAGTTTAGACGGGGTGGGAACCTACAATGAGCAGTTCTTC
CDR3: CASSLDGVGTYNEQFF

V: TRBV20-1
size: NA
J: TRBJ2-4
D: TRBD1
DNA: TGCAGTGCTAGTTGGACGACAGGGGATTTAGCCAAAAACATTCAGTACTTC
CDR3: CSASWTTGDLAKNIQYF

V: TRBV11-2
size: NA
J: TRBJ2-3
D: TRBD2
DNA: TGTGCCAGCAGCTTAGATCTAGCGGTTAACACAGATACGCAGTATTTT
CDR3: CASSLDLAVNTDTQYF

V: TRBV9
size: NA
J: TRBJ1-1
D: NA
DNA: TGTGCCAGCAGCGTGGGGGCAGGGTCGGGATACACTGAAGCTTTCTTT
CDR3: CASSVGAGSGYTEAFF

V: TRBV5-4
size: NA
J: TRBJ2-7
D: TRBD2
DNA: TGTGCCAGCAGCCTAGGGACTAGCGGGATCTCCTACGAGCAGTACTTC
CDR3: CASSLGTSGISYEQYF

V: TRBV7-3
size: NA
J: TRBJ2-3
D: TRBD2
DNA: TGTGCCAGCAGCTTAGCGGTTAGCGGGAGTGGGAATACGCAGTATTTT
CDR3: CASSLAVSGSGNTQYF

V: TRBV4-3
size: NA
J: TRBJ2-4
D: TRBD1
DNA: TGCGCCAGCAGCCAAGTAAGGACAGGGGGCGCGTCCAAAAACATTCAGTACTTC
CDR3: CASSQVRTGGASKNIQYF

V: TRBV6-6
size: NA
J: TRBJ1-1
D: TRBD1
DNA: TGTGCCAGCAGTTACCCGCCAGGGGGGATGAACACTGAAGCTTTCTTT
CDR3: CASSYPPGGMNTEAFF

V: TRBV6-1
size: NA
J: TRBJ2-3
D: NA
DNA: TGTGCCAGCAGTGAAGCTCGGGTGAACCTCCCAGATACGCAGTATTTT
CDR3: CASSEARVNLPDTQYF

V: TRBV19
size: NA
J: TRBJ1-6
D: NA
DNA: TGTGCCAGTAGCACCGGGCCCCGGGAAACACCCCTCCACTTT
CDR3: CASSTGPRETPLHF

V: TRBV21-1
size: NA
J: TRBJ1-5
D: NA
DNA: TGTGCCAGCAGCAAAGCGCTACAGCCCCTTTATAGCAATCAGCCCCAGCATTTT
CDR3: CASSKALQPLYSNQPQHF

V: TRBV7-2
size: NA
J: TRBJ1-1
D: NA
DNA: TGTGCCAGCAGCTTTTTCCAGGGAATGATGAACACTGAAGCTTTCTTT
CDR3: CASSFFQGMMNTEAFF

V: TRBV9
size: NA
J: TRBJ2-3
D: TRBD2
DNA: TGTGCCAGCAGCCCCCGCGGGGGGGAGGGCACAGATACGCAGTATTTT
CDR3: CASSPRGGEGTDTQYF

V: TRBV10-3
size: NA
J: TRBJ1-1
D: TRBD1
DNA: TGTGCCACCAAAACTGGGGACAGGGGGCTGGGGAACACTGAAGCTTTCTTT
CDR3: CATKTGDRGLGNTEAFF

V: TRBV5-4
size: few
J: TRBJ2-5
D: NA
DNA: TGTGCCAGCAGCTTAGGGGTGTACCAAGAGACCCAGTACTTC
CDR3: CASSLGVYQETQYF

V: TRBV19
size: NA
J: TRBJ2-6
D: TRBD2
DNA: TGTGCCAGTAAGAGAAAAGCGGGGGCTAGCTCTGGGGCCAACGTCCTGACTTTC
CDR3: CASKRKAGASSGANVLTF

V: TRBV12-3/TRBV12-4
size: NA
J: TRBJ1-2
D: NA
DNA: TGTGCCAGCAGTTTAGTGGCAACTAATGGCTACACCTTC
CDR3: CASSLVATNGYTF

V: TRBV6-2/TRBV6-3
size: few
J: TRBJ1-2
D: TRBD1
DNA: TGTGCCAGCAGTTATTGGGCAGGGGGCTATGGCTACACCTTC
CDR3: CASSYWAGGYGYTF

V: TRBV19
size: NA
J: TRBJ1-1
D: TRBD1
DNA: TGTGCCAGTACTCTGACAGGGGGCTCGAACACTGAAGCTTTCTTT
CDR3: CASTLTGGSNTEAFF

V: TRBV7-2
size: NA
J: TRBJ2-3
D: NA
DNA: TGTGCCAGCAGCTTAGTCAGGGAAGATACGCAGTATTTT
CDR3: CASSLVREDTQYF

V: TRBV9
size: NA
J: TRBJ2-2
D: NA
DNA: TGTGCCAGCAGCGTAGCCCCCAAGGGGTACACCGGGGAGCTGTTTTTT
CDR3: CASSVAPKGYTGELFF

V: TRBV3-1/TRBV3-2
size: NA
J: TRBJ2-7
D: TRBD2
DNA: TGTGCCAGCAGCCGGGGACACGGGACTAGCGGGACCTTCTACGAGCAGTACTTC
CDR3: CASSRGHGTSGTFYEQYF

V: TRBV14
size: NA
J: TRBJ1-5
D: TRBD1
DNA: TGTGCCAGCAGCCAAGATCGAGACAGGGGGAATCAGCCCCAGCATTTT
CDR3: CASSQDRDRGNQPQHF

V: TRBV7-2
size: NA
J: TRBJ2-1
D: NA
DNA: TGTGCCAGCAGCTCCCATCTTGACAGCAATGAGCAGTTCTTC
CDR3: CASSSHLDSNEQFF

V: TRBV6-5
size: NA
J: TRBJ1-6
D: NA
DNA: TGTGCCAGCAGTTTGACGGGTACGGCATCACCCCTCCACTTT
CDR3: CASSLTGTASPLHF

V: TRBV13
size: NA
J: TRBJ2-7
D: TRBD1
DNA: TGTGCCAGCAGCCCTCGGGGGACAGGGGGGTACGAGCAGTACTTC
CDR3: CASSPRGTGGYEQYF